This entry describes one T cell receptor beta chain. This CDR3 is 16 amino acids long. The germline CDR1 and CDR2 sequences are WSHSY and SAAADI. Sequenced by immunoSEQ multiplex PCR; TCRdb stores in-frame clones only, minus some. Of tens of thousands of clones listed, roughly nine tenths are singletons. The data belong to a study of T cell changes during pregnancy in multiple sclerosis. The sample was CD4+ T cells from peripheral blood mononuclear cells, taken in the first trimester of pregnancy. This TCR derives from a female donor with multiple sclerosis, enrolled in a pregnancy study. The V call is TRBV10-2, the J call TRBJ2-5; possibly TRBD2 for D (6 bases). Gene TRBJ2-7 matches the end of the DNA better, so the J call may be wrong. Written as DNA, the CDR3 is TGCGCCAGCACGTTTTCCGACGCTAGCGACTCCTACGAGCAGTACTTC. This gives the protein CASTFSDASDSYEQYF.